This T cell receptor (beta chain) emerged from a study of blood T cell repertoires in COVID-19 (dated by TCRdb to 2019 to 2021). General notes on the study: Collaborator samples came from the United States, Italy and Spain and covered acute and convalescent phases of COVID-19. The material from the prospective study consisted of cDNA or gDNA derived from T cells, B-cell-depleted T cells, or PBMCs. Deeply sampled blood TCRbeta repertoires from subjects exposed to, actively infected with, or recovered from COVID-19 were included in the dataset. The repertoires were released in a freely available public database intended as a resource for research on the immune response to SARS-CoV-2. Samples came from the ongoing ImmuneRACE study (first 160 participants) plus 1,254 subjects from 6 global collaborators. Sample metadata almost always included a de-identified subject ID, COVID-19 status, age in years and sex. Where available, HLA class I and class II types were obtained from metadata supplied by the sample provider rather than from assay-based typing. The paper as a whole reports these results and caveats: Clinical and demographic metadata were provided uncurated, with the amount varying by source and participant.

Details on this clone: The clone's antigen remains unknown. Base qualities are not recorded, but no much larger clone differs from it by a single base.

Whole blood was collected in K2EDTA tubes by collaborating institutions according to the institutions' own protocols. For TCRbeta analysis, collaborators shipped samples as frozen whole blood, isolated PBMCs, or DNA extracted from either of those sample types. The CDR3 has 15 amino acids, counting the end cysteine and phenylalanine. The read is trimmed to its CDR3 DNA, 45 bases read in frame from base 1. CDR1 and CDR2, per the germline V gene, are MNHEY and SVGAGI. The germline ends are 9 bases apart after V is trimmed by 0 bases and J by 4 bases. TCRbeta CDR3 regions were amplified from genomic DNA using the immunoSEQ Assay, a bias-controlled multiplex PCR. Per the authors' processing: Within the assay, amplification of reference gene primers was used to estimate how many nucleated cells each sample contained. To quantify the absolute abundance of each unique TCRbeta CDR3 rearrangement, sequence reads were collapsed and filtered. For each sample, productive Simpson clonality was calculated as the square root of Simpson's diversity index over productive rearrangements. TCRdb retrieved this table from immuneACCESS and kept in-frame rearrangements only. Not all clones are present; in checked studies, unresolved V genes account for under half, and no reason is known for the remainder. The D gene and trimming were derived from the DNA, and the V and J assignments and clone size from that table. Within this sample are 130,000 to 150,000 clones, with 88% of them counted one time only. Of the sample, about 2.3% falls within the top ten clones.

This clonotype originated in a human donor in a cohort sampled during active COVID-19. The specimen sequenced was peripheral blood. Recombination connected TRBV6-5 to TRBJ1-4; the D gene is perhaps TRBD1, from 6 matching bases. Read as DNA, the sequence is TGTGCCAGCAGTTACTCGGGACACCGTAATGAAAAACTGTTTTTT. It translates to CASSYSGHRNEKLFF.